This is a list of T cell receptor beta chains from one sample in a study of T cells after yellow fever vaccination. TCRdb reprocessed the 5' RACE reads via MiXCR and lists one record per CDR3 protein. The table lists roughly 300,000 distinct CDR3 sequences, roughly 6.8% of them singletons. The sample was PBMCs, taken around 45 days after the first yellow fever vaccination. These receptors came from a man aged 18 to 29 who received the YFV17D yellow fever vaccine. Each CDR3 is given with its conserved first and last residue. The order of the fields is V gene, D gene, clone size, J gene, CDR3 protein, CDR3 DNA. The D gene is left open where the match is weak. Rows give clone size only sometimes, using once, few, many, or a class for an expanded clone.

v_call: TRBV6-2/TRBV6-3; d_call: -; clone_size: many; j_call: TRBJ2-1; cdr3_aa: CASSYGGYNEQFF; cdr3_nt: TGTGCCAGCAGTTACGGCGGCTACAATGAGCAGTTCTTC
v_call: TRBV5-1; d_call: -; clone_size: many; j_call: TRBJ1-3; cdr3_aa: CASSLEGASGNTIYF; cdr3_nt: TGCGCCAGCAGCTTGGAGGGTGCCTCCGGAAACACCATATATTTT
v_call: TRBV20-1; d_call: TRBD1; clone_size: -; j_call: TRBJ2-1; cdr3_aa: CSASDGGQGYNEQFF; cdr3_nt: TGCAGTGCTAGCGACGGGGGACAGGGCTACAATGAGCAGTTCTTC
v_call: TRBV12-3/TRBV12-4; d_call: TRBD1; clone_size: few; j_call: TRBJ2-7; cdr3_aa: CASSTDQGQPQQYF; cdr3_nt: TGTGCCAGCAGTACGGATCAGGGACAGCCGCAGCAGTACTTC
v_call: TRBV28; d_call: -; clone_size: few; j_call: TRBJ2-5; cdr3_aa: CASSFGASETQYF; cdr3_nt: TGTGCCAGCAGTTTTGGCGCCTCAGAGACCCAGTACTTC
v_call: TRBV5-1; d_call: TRBD2; clone_size: few; j_call: TRBJ2-1; cdr3_aa: CASSSTGLADNEQFF; cdr3_nt: TGCGCCAGCAGCTCGACGGGACTAGCCGACAATGAGCAGTTCTTC
v_call: TRBV5-5; d_call: -; clone_size: few; j_call: TRBJ1-1; cdr3_aa: CASSLAGLTNTEAFF; cdr3_nt: TGTGCCAGCAGCTTGGCAGGGCTTACGAACACTGAAGCTTTCTTT
v_call: TRBV4-1; d_call: TRBD2; clone_size: many; j_call: TRBJ2-5; cdr3_aa: CASSHLAGQETQYF; cdr3_nt: TGCGCCAGCAGCCACCTAGCGGGTCAAGAGACCCAGTACTTC
v_call: TRBV25-1; d_call: -; clone_size: few; j_call: TRBJ1-3; cdr3_aa: CASQLSDTIYF; cdr3_nt: TGTGCCAGCCAACTATCCGATACCATATATTTT
v_call: TRBV5-4; d_call: TRBD1; clone_size: few; j_call: TRBJ1-1; cdr3_aa: CASSSRDRVTEAFF; cdr3_nt: TGTGCCAGCAGCTCCCGAGACAGGGTCACTGAAGCTTTCTTT
v_call: TRBV7-9; d_call: -; clone_size: many; j_call: TRBJ2-5; cdr3_aa: CASSLNTETQYF; cdr3_nt: TGTGCCAGCAGCTTAAATACGGAGACCCAGTACTTC
v_call: TRBV18; d_call: -; clone_size: -; j_call: TRBJ1-2; cdr3_aa: CASSPVWTEYGYTF; cdr3_nt: TGTGCCAGCTCACCCGTCTGGACAGAGTATGGCTACACCTTC
v_call: TRBV12-3/TRBV12-4; d_call: -; clone_size: many; j_call: TRBJ1-1; cdr3_aa: CASSYPAGNTEAFF; cdr3_nt: TGTGCCAGCAGTTATCCGGCAGGGAACACTGAAGCTTTCTTT
v_call: TRBV10-3; d_call: TRBD1; clone_size: -; j_call: TRBJ1-5; cdr3_aa: CAINKDREQPQHF; cdr3_nt: TGTGCCATCAATAAGGACAGGGAACAGCCCCAGCATTTT
v_call: TRBV7-2; d_call: -; clone_size: many; j_call: TRBJ2-3; cdr3_aa: CASAAHGADTQYF; cdr3_nt: TGTGCCAGCGCCGCACACGGGGCAGATACGCAGTATTTT
v_call: TRBV12-3/TRBV12-4; d_call: -; clone_size: few; j_call: TRBJ2-1; cdr3_aa: CASSHTVKKLNEQFF; cdr3_nt: TGTGCCAGCAGTCATACAGTTAAAAAATTAAATGAGCAGTTCTTC
v_call: TRBV20-1; d_call: -; clone_size: few; j_call: TRBJ1-1; cdr3_aa: CSARDHGQTWTEAFF; cdr3_nt: TGCAGTGCTAGAGATCACGGACAGACTTGGACTGAAGCTTTCTTT
v_call: TRBV10-2; d_call: TRBD2; clone_size: -; j_call: TRBJ2-3; cdr3_aa: CASRVAGTDTQYF; cdr3_nt: TGCGCCAGCAGGGTAGCGGGGACAGATACGCAGTATTTT
v_call: TRBV10-2; d_call: -; clone_size: few; j_call: TRBJ1-5; cdr3_aa: CASTQSDPDQPQHF; cdr3_nt: TGCGCCAGCACCCAATCCGACCCCGATCAGCCCCAGCATTTT
v_call: TRBV7-3; d_call: TRBD2; clone_size: few; j_call: TRBJ2-3; cdr3_aa: CASSLRGGRFTDTQYF; cdr3_nt: TGTGCCAGCAGCTTAAGGGGAGGGCGGTTCACAGATACGCAGTATTTT
v_call: TRBV11-1; d_call: -; clone_size: -; j_call: TRBJ2-3; cdr3_aa: CASSFYVGLRLSTDTQYF; cdr3_nt: TGTGCCAGCAGCTTTTACGTTGGACTGAGGCTTAGCACAGATACGCAGTATTTT
v_call: TRBV7-9; d_call: TRBD2; clone_size: few; j_call: TRBJ2-2; cdr3_aa: CASSPPRAGGNGELFF; cdr3_nt: TGTGCCAGCAGCCCTCCCCGGGCGGGAGGGAACGGGGAGCTGTTTTTT
v_call: TRBV27; d_call: -; clone_size: -; j_call: TRBJ2-1; cdr3_aa: CASYPAGATGDGNEQFF; cdr3_nt: TGTGCCAGCTATCCGGCGGGGGCGACAGGGGATGGCAATGAGCAGTTCTTC
v_call: TRBV7-2; d_call: TRBD2; clone_size: few; j_call: TRBJ2-5; cdr3_aa: CASSLVVAGKQETQYF; cdr3_nt: TGTGCCAGCAGCTTAGTAGTAGCGGGTAAACAAGAGACCCAGTACTTC
v_call: TRBV5-1; d_call: -; clone_size: many; j_call: TRBJ1-1; cdr3_aa: CASSLGTDLSPEAFF; cdr3_nt: TGCGCCAGCAGCTTGGGGACGGACCTTAGCCCTGAAGCTTTCTTT
v_call: TRBV7-9; d_call: -; clone_size: -; j_call: TRBJ2-5; cdr3_aa: CASSFFGGKETQYF; cdr3_nt: TGTGCCAGCAGCTTTTTCGGGGGCAAAGAGACCCAGTACTTC
v_call: TRBV5-1; d_call: -; clone_size: few; j_call: TRBJ2-5; cdr3_aa: CASSAGPLGGGKTQYF; cdr3_nt: TGCGCCAGCAGCGCCGGCCCTTTAGGGGGCGGGAAGACCCAGTACTTC
v_call: TRBV12-3/TRBV12-4; d_call: -; clone_size: few; j_call: TRBJ1-3; cdr3_aa: CASSLGDHSGNTIYF; cdr3_nt: TGTGCCAGCAGTTTAGGGGATCACTCTGGAAACACCATATATTTT
v_call: TRBV5-1; d_call: TRBD1; clone_size: few; j_call: TRBJ1-1; cdr3_aa: CASSLLDRMNTEAFF; cdr3_nt: TGCGCCAGCAGCTTATTGGACAGGATGAACACTGAAGCTTTCTTT
v_call: TRBV7-9; d_call: -; clone_size: -; j_call: TRBJ2-5; cdr3_aa: CASSLIAPGVVTETLYF; cdr3_nt: TGTGCCAGCAGCTTAATAGCACCGGGGGTTGTGACGGAGACCCTGTACTTC